This T cell receptor (beta chain) was observed in a study of technical replicates of blood from four donors. The CDR3 consists of 17 residues. V gave up 0 bases and J gave up 4 bases, with 18 bases separating them. The germline V gene has CDR1 SGHVS and CDR2 FQNEAQ. TCRdb's table, derived via immunoSEQ multiplex PCR, lists solely in-frame clones and lacks some. The table has more than 75,000 clones, roughly 95% seen once. The rearrangement uses TRBV7-8 and TRBJ1-2, with TRBD1 as a possible D gene (5 bases). Material for sequencing was T cells isolated from PBMCs. The receptor's source is a human donor in good health. Here the CDR3 reads CASSLASLQELFYGYTF. DNA of the CDR3: TGTGCCAGCAGCTTAGCGTCTTTACAGGAGCTCTTCTATGGCTACACCTTC. The whole variable domain, remainder taken from reference TRBV7-8 and TRBJ1-2, is GAGVSQSPRYKVAKRGQDVALRCDPISGHVSLFWYQQALGQGPEFLTYFQNEAQLDKSGLPSDRFFAERPEGSVSTLKIQRTQQEDSAVYLCASSLASLQELFYGYTFGSGTRLTVV.